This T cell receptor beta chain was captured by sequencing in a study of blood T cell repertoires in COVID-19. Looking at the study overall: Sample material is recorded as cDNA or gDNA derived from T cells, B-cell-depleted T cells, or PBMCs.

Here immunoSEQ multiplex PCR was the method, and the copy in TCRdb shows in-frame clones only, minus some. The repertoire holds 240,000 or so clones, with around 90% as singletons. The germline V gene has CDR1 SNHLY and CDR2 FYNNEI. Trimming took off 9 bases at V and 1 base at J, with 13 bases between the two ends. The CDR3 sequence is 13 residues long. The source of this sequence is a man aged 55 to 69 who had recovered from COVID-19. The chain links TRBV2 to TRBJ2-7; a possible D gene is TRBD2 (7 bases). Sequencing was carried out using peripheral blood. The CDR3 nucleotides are TGTGCCAGTCGGGGGGCCGGGTCCTACGAGCAGTACGTC. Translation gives CASRGAGSYEQYV.